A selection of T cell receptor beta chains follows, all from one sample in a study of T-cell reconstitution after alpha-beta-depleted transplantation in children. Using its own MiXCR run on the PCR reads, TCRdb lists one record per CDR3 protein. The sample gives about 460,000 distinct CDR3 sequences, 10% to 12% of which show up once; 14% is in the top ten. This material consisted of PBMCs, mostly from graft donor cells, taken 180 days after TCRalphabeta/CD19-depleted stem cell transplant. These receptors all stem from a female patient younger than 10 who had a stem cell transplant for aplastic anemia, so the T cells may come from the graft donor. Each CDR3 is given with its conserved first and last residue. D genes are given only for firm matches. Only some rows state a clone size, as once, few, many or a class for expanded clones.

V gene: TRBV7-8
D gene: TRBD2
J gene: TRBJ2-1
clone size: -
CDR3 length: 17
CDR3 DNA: TGTGCCAGCAGCTTAGTGACTAGCGGGAGTATCCACAATGAGCAGTTCTTC
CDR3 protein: CASSLVTSGSIHNEQFF

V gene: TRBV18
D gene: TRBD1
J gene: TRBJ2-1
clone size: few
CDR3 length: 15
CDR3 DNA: TGTGCCAGCTCACCACGACAGGGGGACTACAATGAGCAGTTCTTC
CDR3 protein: CASSPRQGDYNEQFF

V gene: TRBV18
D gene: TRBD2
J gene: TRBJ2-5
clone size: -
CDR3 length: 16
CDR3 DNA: TGTGCCAGCTCACCGGGGACTAGCGGGATACAAGAGACCCAGTACTTC
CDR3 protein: CASSPGTSGIQETQYF

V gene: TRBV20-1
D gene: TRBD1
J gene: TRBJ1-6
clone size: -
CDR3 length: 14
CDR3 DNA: TGCAGTGCTAGTCCCGGGACAGGGAATTCACCCCTCCACTTT
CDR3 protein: CSASPGTGNSPLHF

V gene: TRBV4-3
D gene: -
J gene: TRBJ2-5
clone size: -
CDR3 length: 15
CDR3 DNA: TGCGCCAGCAGCCCTCTGGAGGGCTATCCAGAGACCCAGTACTTC
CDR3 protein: CASSPLEGYPETQYF

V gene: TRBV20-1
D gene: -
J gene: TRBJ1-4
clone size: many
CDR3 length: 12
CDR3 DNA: TGCAGTGCTAGAGATCCACCCGAAAAACTGTTTTTT
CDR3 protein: CSARDPPEKLFF

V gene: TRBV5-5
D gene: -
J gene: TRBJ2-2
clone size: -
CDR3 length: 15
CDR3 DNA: TGTGCCAGCAGCCTGACAGGGAGGCACACCGGGGAGCTGTTTTTT
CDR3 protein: CASSLTGRHTGELFF

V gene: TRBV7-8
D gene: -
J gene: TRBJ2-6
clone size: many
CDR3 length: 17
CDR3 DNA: TGTGCCAGCACCCAAAAAGACCTAGATTACCTGGCCAACGTCCTGACTTTC
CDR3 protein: CASTQKDLDYLANVLTF

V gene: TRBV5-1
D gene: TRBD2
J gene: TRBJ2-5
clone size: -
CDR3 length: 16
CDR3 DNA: TGCGCCAGCAGCTGGCCTAGCGGATCTACCCAAGAGACCCAGTACTTC
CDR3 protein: CASSWPSGSTQETQYF

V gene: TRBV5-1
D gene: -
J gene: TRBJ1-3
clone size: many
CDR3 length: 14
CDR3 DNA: TGCGCCAGCAGAGAGCCGGGACACAGAAACACCATATATTTT
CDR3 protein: CASREPGHRNTIYF

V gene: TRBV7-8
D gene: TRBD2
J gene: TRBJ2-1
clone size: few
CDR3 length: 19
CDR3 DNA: TGTGCCAGCAGCTTAGCCGACAAGAGTTATGCGGGAGTAGACAATGAGCAGTTCTTC
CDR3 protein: CASSLADKSYAGVDNEQFF

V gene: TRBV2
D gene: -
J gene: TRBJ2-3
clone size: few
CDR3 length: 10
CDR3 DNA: TGTGCCAGCACGTTGGGTACGCAGTATTTT
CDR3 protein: CASTLGTQYF

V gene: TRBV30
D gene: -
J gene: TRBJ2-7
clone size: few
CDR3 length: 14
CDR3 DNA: TGTGCCTGGAGTGTGTGGGGGAAAGTCTACGAGCAGTACTTC
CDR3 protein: CAWSVWGKVYEQYF

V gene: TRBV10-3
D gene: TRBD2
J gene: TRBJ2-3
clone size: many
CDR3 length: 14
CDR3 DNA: TGTGCCATCAGCCCTAGCGGAGACACAGATACGCAGTATTTT
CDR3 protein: CAISPSGDTDTQYF

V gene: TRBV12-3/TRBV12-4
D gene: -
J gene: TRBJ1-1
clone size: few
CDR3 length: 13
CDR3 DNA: TGTGCCAGCAGTTTCTTTCACGGGTATGAAGCTTTCTTT
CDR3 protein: CASSFFHGYEAFF

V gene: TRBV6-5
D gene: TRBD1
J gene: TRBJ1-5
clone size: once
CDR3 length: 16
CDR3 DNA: TGTGCCAGCAGTTACGTGACGACAGGGACGGGGCAGCCCCAGCATTTT
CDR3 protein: CASSYVTTGTGQPQHF

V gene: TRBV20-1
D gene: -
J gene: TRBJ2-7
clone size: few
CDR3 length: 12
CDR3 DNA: TGCAGTGCTGGCCAGGGGAGCTACGAGCAGTACTTC
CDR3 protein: CSAGQGSYEQYF

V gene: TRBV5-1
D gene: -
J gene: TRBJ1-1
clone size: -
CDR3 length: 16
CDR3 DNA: TGCGCCAGCAGCTTGACAGGGTATGGTGTCGGCACTGAAGCTTTCTTT
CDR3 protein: CASSLTGYGVGTEAFF

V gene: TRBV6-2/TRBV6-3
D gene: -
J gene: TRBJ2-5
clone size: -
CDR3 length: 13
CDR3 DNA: TGTGCCAGCAGAGCTTCTGCCCAAGAGACCCAGTACTTC
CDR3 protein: CASRASAQETQYF

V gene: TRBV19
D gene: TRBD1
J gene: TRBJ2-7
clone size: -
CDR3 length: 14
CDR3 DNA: TGTGCCAGTAGTACCCCGGGACAGGGGACCGAGCAGTACTTC
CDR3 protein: CASSTPGQGTEQYF

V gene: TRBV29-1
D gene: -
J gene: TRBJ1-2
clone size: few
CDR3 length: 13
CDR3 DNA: TGCAGCGCTCGGGACCAGGGTAACTATGGCTACACCTTC
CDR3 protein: CSARDQGNYGYTF

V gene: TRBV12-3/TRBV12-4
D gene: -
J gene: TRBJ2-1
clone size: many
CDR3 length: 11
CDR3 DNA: TGTGCCAGCCGTGGGGGCAATGAGCAGTTCTTC
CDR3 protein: CASRGGNEQFF

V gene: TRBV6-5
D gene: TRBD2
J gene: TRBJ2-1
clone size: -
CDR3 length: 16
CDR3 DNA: TGTGCCAGCAGTACTAGCGGGAGGCCCAGGTTTGATGAGCAGTTCTTC
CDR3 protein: CASSTSGRPRFDEQFF

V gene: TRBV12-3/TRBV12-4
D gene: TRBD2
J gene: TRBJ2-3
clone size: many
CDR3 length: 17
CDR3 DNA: TGTGCCAGCAGTCCACTAGCGGGAGATGGGGGCACAGATACGCAGTATTTT
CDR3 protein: CASSPLAGDGGTDTQYF

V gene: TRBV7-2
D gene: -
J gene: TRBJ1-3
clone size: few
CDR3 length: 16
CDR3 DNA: TGTGCCAGCAGCTTAGCGCCGAGGGACTCTGGAAACACCATATATTTT
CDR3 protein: CASSLAPRDSGNTIYF

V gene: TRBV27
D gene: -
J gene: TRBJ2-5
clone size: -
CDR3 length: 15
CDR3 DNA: TGTGCCAGCACCCGCCGGGCAGGGGTCCAAGAGACCCAGTACTTC
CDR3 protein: CASTRRAGVQETQYF

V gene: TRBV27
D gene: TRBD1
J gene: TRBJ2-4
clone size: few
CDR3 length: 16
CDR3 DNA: TGTGCCAGCAGTTTATCAGGGGGCAGAGGCAAAAACATTCAGTACTTC
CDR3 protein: CASSLSGGRGKNIQYF

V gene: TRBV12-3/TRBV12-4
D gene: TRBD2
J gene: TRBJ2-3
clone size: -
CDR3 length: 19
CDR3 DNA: TGTGCCAGCAGTTTACCCCTCGGACTAGCGGGAGAAGGCACAGATACGCAGTATTTT
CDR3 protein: CASSLPLGLAGEGTDTQYF

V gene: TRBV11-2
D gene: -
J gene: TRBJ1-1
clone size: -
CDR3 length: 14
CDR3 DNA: TGTGCCAGCAGCCAACAGACGGGGAACACTGAAGCTTTCTTT
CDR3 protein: CASSQQTGNTEAFF

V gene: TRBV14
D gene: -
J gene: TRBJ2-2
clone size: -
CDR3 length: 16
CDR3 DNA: TGTGCCAGCAGCCCCGGGACTCCTAGAGTCTCCGGGGAGCTGTTTTTT
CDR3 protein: CASSPGTPRVSGELFF

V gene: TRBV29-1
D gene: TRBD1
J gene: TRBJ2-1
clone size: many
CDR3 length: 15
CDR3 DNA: TGCAGCGTGGCCCCGGGACAGGGGGTCTTGAATGAGCAGTTCTTC
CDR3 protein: CSVAPGQGVLNEQFF

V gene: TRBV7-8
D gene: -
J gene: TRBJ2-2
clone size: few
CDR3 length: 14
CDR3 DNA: TGTGCCAGCAGCTTAGGGCGTCTCACCGGGGAGCTGTTTTTT
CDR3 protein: CASSLGRLTGELFF

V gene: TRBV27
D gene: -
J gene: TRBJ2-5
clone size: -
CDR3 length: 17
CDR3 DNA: TGTGCCAGCAGAAAGTATCTTTCAGGATTCGTACTGGAGACCCAGTACTTC
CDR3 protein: CASRKYLSGFVLETQYF

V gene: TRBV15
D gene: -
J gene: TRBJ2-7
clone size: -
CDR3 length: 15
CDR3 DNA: TGTGCCACCAGCAGAGATGGTGGGACGCGGTACGAGCAGTACTTC
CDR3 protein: CATSRDGGTRYEQYF

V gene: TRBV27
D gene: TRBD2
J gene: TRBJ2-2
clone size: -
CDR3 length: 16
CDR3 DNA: TGTGCCAGCAATCGGATCGGGAGGGCCGGGGTCGGGGAGCTGTTTTTT
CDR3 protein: CASNRIGRAGVGELFF

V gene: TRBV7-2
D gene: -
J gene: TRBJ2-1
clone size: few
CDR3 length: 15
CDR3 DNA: TGTGCCAGCAGCTTAGCACGGGGAGATTACAATGAGCAGTTCTTC
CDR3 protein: CASSLARGDYNEQFF

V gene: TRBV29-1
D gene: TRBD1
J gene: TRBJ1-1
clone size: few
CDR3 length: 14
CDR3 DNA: TGCAGCGCTGCAACCGGGACAGGGGGCACTGAAGCTTTCTTT
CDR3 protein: CSAATGTGGTEAFF

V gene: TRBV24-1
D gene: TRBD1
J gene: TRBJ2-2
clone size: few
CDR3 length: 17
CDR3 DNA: TGTGCCACCAGTGCCCTCCCCGGGACAGGGTTCACCGGGGAGCTGTTTTTT
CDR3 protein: CATSALPGTGFTGELFF

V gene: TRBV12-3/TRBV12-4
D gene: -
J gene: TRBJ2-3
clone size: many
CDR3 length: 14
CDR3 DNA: TGTGCCAGCAGTTCCGGCGGGACTTCAGATACGCAGTATTTT
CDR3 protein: CASSSGGTSDTQYF

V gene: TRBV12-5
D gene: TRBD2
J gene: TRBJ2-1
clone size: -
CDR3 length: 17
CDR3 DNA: TGTGCTAGTGGTTTGGTACGAAGCGGGGAGTGGGGCAATGAGCAGTTCTTC
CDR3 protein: CASGLVRSGEWGNEQFF

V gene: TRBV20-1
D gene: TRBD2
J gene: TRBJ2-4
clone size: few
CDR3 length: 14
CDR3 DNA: TGCAGTGCCCCGAGGACTAGCGGGAGTAACATTCAGTACTTC
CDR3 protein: CSAPRTSGSNIQYF

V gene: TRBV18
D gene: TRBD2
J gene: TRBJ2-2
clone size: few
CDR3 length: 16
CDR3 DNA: TGTGCCAGCTCACCACCGGGACTAGCGAACACCGGGGAGCTGTTTTTT
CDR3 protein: CASSPPGLANTGELFF

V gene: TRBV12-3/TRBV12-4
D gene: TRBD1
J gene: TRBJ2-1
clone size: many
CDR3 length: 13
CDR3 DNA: TGTGCCAGCAGGGGGACAGGACGGAATGAGCAGTTCTTC
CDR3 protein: CASRGTGRNEQFF

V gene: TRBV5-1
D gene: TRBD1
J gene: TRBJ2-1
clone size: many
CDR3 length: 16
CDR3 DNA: TGCGCCAGCAGCTATGGGGACAGGAGCTCCTACAATGAGCAGTTCTTC
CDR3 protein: CASSYGDRSSYNEQFF

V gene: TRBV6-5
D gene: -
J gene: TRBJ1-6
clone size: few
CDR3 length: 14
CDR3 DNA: TGTGCCAGCATTAACCGACAGAATAATTCACCCCTCCACTTT
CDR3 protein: CASINRQNNSPLHF

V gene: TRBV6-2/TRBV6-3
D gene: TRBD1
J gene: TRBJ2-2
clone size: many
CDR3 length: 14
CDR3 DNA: TGTGCCAGCAGTTGGGACAGAAGCACCGGGGAGCTGTTTTTT
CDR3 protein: CASSWDRSTGELFF